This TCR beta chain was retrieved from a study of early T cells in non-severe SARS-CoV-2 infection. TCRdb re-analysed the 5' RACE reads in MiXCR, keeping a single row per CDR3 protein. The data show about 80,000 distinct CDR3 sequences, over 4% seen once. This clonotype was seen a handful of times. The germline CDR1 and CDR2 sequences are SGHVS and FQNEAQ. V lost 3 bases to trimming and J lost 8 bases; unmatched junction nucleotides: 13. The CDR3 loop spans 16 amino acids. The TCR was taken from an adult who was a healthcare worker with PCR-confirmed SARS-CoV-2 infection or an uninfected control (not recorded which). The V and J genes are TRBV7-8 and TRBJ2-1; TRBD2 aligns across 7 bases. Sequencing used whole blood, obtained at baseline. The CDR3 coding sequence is TGTGCCAGCAGCTTCCAAGGTGGGAGGGCGTTCGATGAGCAGTTCTTC. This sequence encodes CASSFQGGRAFDEQFF.